The clone carrying this T cell receptor beta chain was counted only a few times. What it binds is unknown. The CDR3 loop spans 14 amino acids. V lost 0 bases, J lost 6 bases, and 11 bases lay in between. Germline CDR1 LNHDA, CDR2 SQIVND (reference sequence). These data originate in a study of CD8+ T cells in alopecia areata. Overall study context: Treated patients were given oral tofacitinib, which was dosed at 5 to 10 mg twice daily. Study outcomes and limitations: Normal scalp showed lower clonality than lesional scalp, especially alopecia totalis/universalis. Between patients, shared TCR sequences were less clear than in mice. This was possibly due in part to HLA diversity in the patient population.

Alopecia areata patients provided lesional scalp punch biopsies and peripheral blood. cDNA serving as the sequencing template came from extracted, reverse transcribed RNA. Profiling relied on immunoSEQ multiplex PCR, and the TCRdb table lists in-frame clones only, not all of them. The data hold 110,000 to 150,000 clones, with roughly three fifths observed a single time. Specimen: CD4+ T cells sorted from blood, collected at week 0. This TCR was recovered from a human donor with alopecia areata. The gene calls are TRBV19 and TRBJ1-1; no definite D call. Here the CDR3 reads CASSIDHGFSEAFF. The CDR3 nucleotides are TGTGCCAGTAGTATAGACCACGGGTTTTCTGAAGCTTTCTTT.